The 23 T cell receptor beta chains below were found in one sample sequenced in a study of T cells in Graves' hyperthyroidism and ophthalmopathy (dated by TCRdb to about 2019). The library was obtained by multiplex PCR. Sequencing instrument: Illumina HiSeq 2000. TCR beta CDR3 regions were amplified from RNA transcripts. For the first round of RT-PCR on the TCR CDR3, the HTBI primer set was used together with the Qiagen OneStep RT-PCR kit. TCRdb trimmed public reads at Q25 via fastp, called clones via MiXCR and kept in-frame beta chains. Each CDR3 protein appears once, grouped with its most common genes and DNA. The sample yields under 300,000 distinct CDR3 sequences; roughly 13% were counted once. Together, the top ten hold 6.5% to 10% of the sample. The sequencing sample was made of blood. The receptors come from a woman aged 35 to 49 with Graves' hyperthyroidism.

This clonotype was seen a few times. This may arise from a read error, as a much more abundant clone is one base away. The CDR3 end shows no conserved phenylalanine or tryptophan, and so a read error is likely. CDR3: CASRTDRGLGEAFL. The CDR3 DNA is TGTGCCAGCAGGACAGACAGGGGGCTGGGTGAAGCTTTCCTT. The chain uses TRBV28 and TRBJ1-1, with TRBD1 matching 10 bases. CDR1 is MDHEN and CDR2 is SYDVKM in the germline V gene. V was clipped by 6 bases and J by 7 bases; unmatched bases: 8. This CDR3 is built from 14 residues.

This chain links TRBV12-3 or TRBV12-4 with TRBJ2-7; D is possibly TRBD1 or TRBD2 (6 bases each). The CDR3 has 15 amino acids. The V end lost 6 bases, the J end lost 0 bases, and 15 bases lay between the germline ends. The CDR3 DNA reads as TGTGCCAGCAGGAGGGGGGCGGCGGTCTCCTACGAGCAGTACTTC. This sequence encodes CASRRGAAVSYEQYF.

There are many counts of this clonotype. The chain couples TRBV20-1 to TRBJ1-5; 10 nucleotides align to TRBD1. V lost 6 bases, J lost 6 bases, and 11 bases stayed unmatched. Germline CDR1 DFQATT, CDR2 SNEGSKA (reference sequence). This CDR3 spans 15 amino acids. CDR3 DNA: TGCAGTGCATCACCGGGACAGGGGTTTAGTCAGCCCCAGCATTTT. Translating gives CSASPGQGFSQPQHF.

This clonotype was observed many times. V gene TRBV5-6 combines with J gene TRBJ2-3, with a tentative D call TRBD1 (5 bases). The germline V and J ends were trimmed by 0 bases and 3 bases, with 8 bases remaining between them. Germline values: CDR1 SGHDT, CDR2 YYEEEE. The CDR3 covers 14 residues. This chain's CDR3 is CASSLVGRTDTQYF. The CDR3 bases are TGTGCCAGCAGCTTGGTGGGGCGGACAGATACGCAGTATTTT. Drawing the rest from reference TRBV5-6 and TRBJ2-3, the complete variable domain is DAGVTQSPTHLIKTRGQQVTLRCSPKSGHDTVSWYQQALGQGPQFIFQYYEEEERQRGNFPDRFSGHQFPNYSSELNVNALLLGDSALYLCASSLVGRTDTQYFGPGTRLTVL.

The table lists this clonotype with many counts. The V gene is TRBV6-1, the J gene TRBJ1-1, with 7 bases lining up with TRBD1. Trimming removed 5 bases from V and 2 bases from J; junction bases left unmatched: 8. Germline assignment: CDR1 MNHNS and CDR2 SASEGT. The CDR3 contains 15 residues. Here the CDR3 DNA reads TGTGCCAGCAGTTCTGTCGACAGGGCTAACACTGAAGCTTTCTTT. It encodes CASSSVDRANTEAFF.

CDR3 residues: CASSWGRTATHGGYTF. The DNA for the CDR3 is TGTGCCAGCAGTTGGGGGAGGACGGCCACGCACGGCGGCTACACCTTC. The J gene is TRBJ1-2, the V gene TRBV6-9; tentatively, D is TRBD1 (5 bases). Per the germline V gene, CDR1 is MNHGY and CDR2 is SVAAGI. The CDR3 contains 16 residues. V was cut by 4 bases and J by 8 bases, with 23 bases left in between.

This clonotype occurred many times. The chain is built from TRBV7-2 and TRBJ2-1; 8 nucleotides match TRBD2. CDR1 and CDR2 (germline): SGHTA, FQGNSA. Trimming removed 1 base from V and 4 bases from J; junction bases left unmatched: 9. The CDR3 contains 17 residues. For the CDR3, the DNA is TGTGCCAGCAGCTTAGAAACCCAGCGGGAGTTTTACAATGAGCAGTTCTTC. Amino acid sequence: CASSLETQREFYNEQFF.

This clonotype was recorded at least ten times. The chain links TRBV11-3 to TRBJ2-7, with D perhaps matching TRBD1 (6 bases). The CDR3 runs 13 residues. The ends were cut back, 6 bases at V and 1 base at J, with 10 bases in the middle. Germline V gene data show CDR1 as SGHNT and CDR2 as YENEEA. The CDR3 reads CASSDTGSYEQYF. The DNA for the CDR3 is TGTGCCAGCAGTGATACAGGGTCCTACGAGCAGTACTTC.

The table lists this clonotype with many counts. The chain uses TRBV7-8 and TRBJ1-4; 10 positions agree with TRBD1. Germline CDR1 reads SGHVS; CDR2 reads FQNEAQ. The V segment lost 2 bases and the J segment 7 bases; nucleotides outside the gene matches: 4. The length of the CDR3 is 15 residues. The CDR3 sequence: CASSLRTGGGEKLFF. The CDR3, as DNA: TGTGCCAGCAGCTTACGGACAGGGGGTGGTGAAAAACTGTTTTTT.

This clonotype was counted many times. This sequence joins TRBV5-5 and TRBJ2-2, with D hard to call. Germline CDR1 and CDR2: SGHKS and YYEKEE (reference sequence). This CDR3 has 14 residues. V gave up 4 bases and J gave up 6 bases, with 13 bases separating them. CDR3 loop: CASSLEGLPGELFF. DNA of the CDR3: TGTGCCAGCAGCCTCGAAGGGCTTCCCGGGGAGCTGTTTTTT. Filled out from reference TRBV5-5 and TRBJ2-2, the complete variable domain reads DAGVTQSPTHLIKTRGQQVTLRCSPISGHKSVSWYQQVLGQGPQFIFQYYEKEERGRGNFPDRFSARQFPNYSSELNVNALLLGDSALYLCASSLEGLPGELFFGEGSRLTVL.

Notes on this clonotype: Sequence at one end of the junction differs from germline and may be a read error. The chain couples TRBV7-2 to TRBJ2-7, with a tentative D call TRBD1 (6 bases). CDR3 size: 16 residues. Germline values: CDR1 SGHTA, CDR2 FQGNSA. In DNA, the CDR3 is TGTGCCAGCAGCTTAGCGGCCGGACAGATCACCTACGAGCGGTACTTC. Protein sequence: CASSLAAGQITYERYF.

This clonotype has a count of ten or more. The junction shows a germline mismatch at one end, possibly a read error. The rearrangement uses TRBV6-1 and TRBJ1-1; tentative D call: TRBD1 (6 bases). Per the germline V gene, CDR1 is MNHNS and CDR2 is SASEGT. The CDR3 contains 13 residues. CDR3 amino acids: CAAGRGMKTEAFF. In DNA, the CDR3 is TGTGCCGCTGGAAGGGGGATGAAGACTGAAGCTTTCTTT.

The sample holds many counts of this clonotype. This chain links TRBV7-9 with TRBJ1-1; TRBD1 might be the D (5 bases). V lost 5 bases and J lost 4, with 20 bases in between. CDR1 and CDR2 (germline): SEHNR, FQNEAQ (reference sequence). The length of the CDR3 is 16 residues. CDR3 in amino acids: CASSPVSIGGFTEAFF. The CDR3 region has the DNA TGTGCCAGCAGCCCAGTGAGTATCGGGGGATTCACTGAAGCTTTCTTT.

This chain joins TRBV28 and TRBJ1-1, with D unclear. The CDR3 loop spans 23 amino acids. The germline gives CDR1 MDHEN, CDR2 SYDVKM. V was pared by 4 bases and J by 3 bases, with 39 bases between. CDR3 protein: CASSYPGLAGGLFTFGPDTEAFF. CDR3 nucleotide sequence: TGTGCCAGCAGTTATCCCGGACTAGCGGGAGGACTTTTCACCTTCGGGCCGGACACTGAAGCTTTCTTT.

The sample holds many counts of this clonotype. The J gene is TRBJ2-7, the V gene TRBV7-9; D remains ambiguous. V lost 5 bases and J 6 bases, leaving 11 bases between the germline ends. Per germline, CDR1 SEHNR and CDR2 FQNEAQ (reference sequence). The CDR3 totals 12 residues. For the CDR3, the DNA is TGTGCCAGCAGCCTCACTGCGCCCGAGCAGTACTTC. Its protein product is CASSLTAPEQYF.

This clonotype has more than one count but fewer than ten. The J gene is TRBJ2-1, the V gene TRBV13; 14 bases agree with TRBD2. The CDR3 spans 17 residues. CDR1 and CDR2 from the germline V gene are PRHDT and FYEKMQ (reference sequence). The junction had 9 bases not matched to a gene; V was cut back by 5 bases and J by 6 bases. CDR3 loop: CASSPGTSGGSANEQFF. The CDR3 bases are TGTGCCAGCAGCCCCGGGACTAGCGGGGGAAGCGCCAATGAGCAGTTCTTC. The whole variable domain, filled in from reference TRBV13 and TRBJ2-1, reads AAGVIQSPRHLIKEKRETATLKCYPIPRHDTVYWYQQGPGQDPQFLISFYEKMQSDKGSIPDRFSAQQFSDYHSELNMSSLELGDSALYFCASSPGTSGGSANEQFFGPGTRLTVL.

This clonotype was picked up many times. V gene TRBV7-9 combines with J gene TRBJ2-3; 14 nucleotides agree with TRBD2. The ends lost 4 bases at V and 4 bases at J; junction bases unmatched: 1. CDR3 length equals 15 residues. CDR1 is SEHNR, CDR2 FQNEAQ, per germline (reference sequence). Here the CDR3 DNA reads TGTGCCAGCAGCTGGACTAGCGGGAGGCCAGATACGCAGTATTTT. It encodes CASSWTSGRPDTQYF.

Many counts were recorded for this clonotype. This chain links TRBV6-5 with TRBJ1-1, with D possibly matching TRBD1 (5 bases). This CDR3 comprises 12 residues. V dropped 0 bases and J dropped 11 bases, with 10 bases sitting between them. Germline loops: CDR1 MNHEY, CDR2 SVGAGI. CDR3 sequence: CASSYSGGVAFF. In nucleotides, the CDR3 is TGTGCCAGCAGTTACTCGGGAGGGGTCGCTTTCTTT.

This clonotype was seen many times. The genes are TRBV27 and TRBJ2-1; the match to TRBD2 covers 10 bases. Losses at the gene ends were 8 bases for V and 7 bases for J; bases not matched to a gene: 8. The CDR3 totals 14 residues. Germline V CDR1 and CDR2: MNHEY, SMNVEV (reference sequence). The CDR3 region has the DNA TGTGCCAGCTCTCTGCCGGGACTAGCGAATGAGCAGTTCTTC. Translating gives CASSLPGLANEQFF.

In this sample, this clonotype turned up many times. This chain connects TRBV7-6 to TRBJ2-1; 14 positions match TRBD2. There are 17 residues in the CDR3. Trimming at V came to 4 bases and at J to 8 bases, leaving 10 bases not matched to a gene. Germline CDR1 reads SGHVS; CDR2 reads FNYEAQ. CDR3 nucleotide sequence: TGTGCCAGCAGCTCGACCCCCGGGACTAGCGGGAGCGATGAGCAGTTCTTC. Its protein is CASSSTPGTSGSDEQFF.

This clonotype showed up many times. The rearrangement joins TRBV11-2 to TRBJ2-1; D may be TRBD2 (5 bases). From germline, CDR1 is SGHAT and CDR2 FQNNGV. This CDR3 has 15 residues. V was clipped by 5 bases and J by 7 bases, with 18 bases between them. The CDR3 region has the DNA TGTGCCAGCAGCGGCACTAGGGTATCAGTGAATGAGCAGTTCTTC. It is translated as CASSGTRVSVNEQFF. Using reference TRBV11-2 and TRBJ2-1 for the parts outside the CDR3, the full variable domain is EAGVAQSPRYKIIEKRQSVAFWCNPISGHATLYWYQQILGQGPKLLIQFQNNGVVDDSQLPKDRFSAERLKGVDSTLKIQPAKLEDSAVYLCASSGTRVSVNEQFFGPGTRLTVL.

This clonotype has just a few counts. CDR3 nucleotide sequence: TGTGCCAGCAGCTCCGGGACAGGTTCCTCTGGGGCCAACGTCCTGACTTTC. Its translation is CASSSGTGSSGANVLTF. The chain joins TRBV6-1 to TRBJ2-6, with TRBD1 matching 8 bases. Trimming took 6 bases from V and 0 from J; bases not matched to a gene: 7. The CDR3 has 17 residues. The germline V gene encodes CDR1 MNHNS and CDR2 SASEGT.

This clonotype was counted between two and nine times. A read error may be the cause here, since a much bigger clone is one base away. This rearrangement joins TRBV28 to TRBJ2-7; 7 nucleotides line up with TRBD2. This CDR3 contains 16 residues. Trimming removed 3 bases from V and 3 bases from J; junction bases left unmatched: 11. Per germline, CDR1 MDHEN and CDR2 SYDVKM. The CDR3 DNA sequence: TGTGCCAGCAGTTTGGGTGGCGGCGGGAGAGGCTACGAGCAGTACTTC. This gives the protein CASSLGGGGRGYEQYF.